The next 27 T cell receptor beta chains were all read from a single sample in a study of shared clonotypes between healthy human individuals. Only in-frame clones appear in the TCRdb table, and some are missing; sequencing was by immunoSEQ multiplex PCR. The table has some 2,400,000 clones, approximately 94% seen once. What was sequenced was naive CD4+ T cells sorted from blood. Subset here: CD45RA+ positively selected. These TCRs come from a man between 18 and 29 years old in good health.

J is TRBJ2-1 and V is TRBV5-4; 14 bases agree with TRBD2. The germline V gene encodes CDR1 SGHNT and CDR2 YYREEE (reference sequence). The CDR3 loop spans 17 amino acids. The J segment lost 0 bases and the V segment lost 4 bases, leaving 3 bases of the junction unmatched. CDR3 residues: CASSPGTSGSSYNEQFF. DNA for the CDR3: TGTGCCAGCAGCCCCGGGACTAGCGGGAGCTCCTACAATGAGCAGTTCTTC.

V and J are TRBV6-1 and TRBJ1-1; 7 bases match TRBD1. V was clipped by 7 bases and J by 1 base; unmatched bases: 9. There are 15 residues in the CDR3. Germline loops: CDR1 MNHNS, CDR2 SASEGT. The CDR3: CASTRDSSSNTEAFF. CDR3 DNA sequence: TGTGCCAGCACTAGGGACAGCTCATCGAACACTGAAGCTTTCTTT.

The V call is TRBV6-1, the J call TRBJ2-7; 7 nucleotides align to TRBD2. This CDR3 region has 14 residues. The junction had 10 bases not matched to a gene; V was cut back by 5 bases and J by 6 bases. Germline-derived CDR1 and CDR2 are MNHNS and SASEGT. CDR3 DNA sequence: TGTGCCAGCAGTACTCCCAGCGGGAAACCCGAGCAGTACTTC. Amino acids: CASSTPSGKPEQYF.

V and J are TRBV19 and TRBJ1-6, with 9 bases aligning to TRBD1. V gave up 3 bases and J gave up 9 bases; unmatched junction bases: 3. The CDR3 is made up of 14 amino acids. Germline V gene data show CDR1 as LNHDA and CDR2 as SQIVND (reference sequence). Written as DNA, the CDR3 is TGTGCCAGTAGTATCGACAGGGGGGCTTCACCCCTCCACTTT. Its protein is CASSIDRGASPLHF.

The chain is built from TRBV11-2 and TRBJ2-7, with D perhaps TRBD1 or TRBD2 (5 bases each). Germline CDR1 and CDR2: SGHAT and FQNNGV. CDR3 length equals 14 residues. Trimming took off 3 bases at V and 6 bases at J, with 15 bases between the two ends. Written as DNA, the CDR3 is TGTGCCAGCAGCTTTAATCAGAGGGGCGGCGAGCAGTACTTC. It yields the protein CASSFNQRGGEQYF.

The chain uses TRBV28 and TRBJ1-2; perhaps TRBD1 as D (5 bases). Germline V lookup: CDR1 MDHEN, CDR2 SYDVKM. This CDR3 contains 17 residues. Trimming pared 1 base from V and 4 bases from J, leaving 19 bases between. CDR3 in DNA: TGTGCCAGCAGTTTATATGGGGATGCAGGGCCAACCTATGGCTACACCTTC. This gives the protein CASSLYGDAGPTYGYTF.

The V and J genes are TRBV5-5 and TRBJ1-5; 10 bases match TRBD1. Germline V gene data show CDR1 as SGHKS and CDR2 as YYEKEE (reference sequence). Trimming took 4 bases from V and 2 from J; bases not matched to a gene: 12. CDR3 length equals 18 residues. The CDR3 nucleotides are TGTGCCAGCAGCCCAGGGACAGGGGTAATTGTCGGCAATCAGCCCCAGCATTTT. Its protein is CASSPGTGVIVGNQPQHF.

The V gene is TRBV28, the J gene TRBJ1-1; 8 positions match TRBD1. CDR1 and CDR2 from the germline V gene are MDHEN and SYDVKM. The V segment lost 5 bases and the J segment 1 base; nucleotides outside the gene matches: 6. The CDR3 covers 15 residues. The CDR3 sequence is CASSPVGTGNTEAFF. The CDR3 DNA follows: TGTGCCAGCAGTCCGGTTGGGACAGGGAACACTGAAGCTTTCTTT.

This clone was seen only a few times. The sample contains more than one DNA sequence encoding this CDR3. J is TRBJ2-7 and V is TRBV7-2; 7 bases are shared with TRBD2. Germline assignment: CDR1 SGHTA and CDR2 FQGNSA. The length of the CDR3 is 14 residues. J gave up 2 bases and V 1 base, and 2 bases lay outside the gene matches. The CDR3 reads CASSLGGGAYEQYF. The CDR3 coding sequence is TGTGCCAGCAGCTTAGGCGGGGGAGCCTACGAGCAGTACTTC.

This sequence joins TRBV29-1 and TRBJ2-3, with 9 bases lining up with TRBD2. With 6 bases clipped from V and 4 bases from J, the junction kept 14 bases outside the gene matches. The CDR3 consists of 16 residues. Germline loops: CDR1 SQVTM, CDR2 ANQGSEA. In nucleotides, the CDR3 is TGCAGCGTGAGACAAGCCGGGACTAGCAGTCCAGATACGCAGTATTTT. Amino acids: CSVRQAGTSSPDTQYF.

This chain joins TRBV4-1 and TRBJ1-6; a possible D gene is TRBD1 (6 bases). Germline lookup yields CDR1 MGHRA and CDR2 YSYEKL. This CDR3 contains 16 residues. V was cut by 1 base and J by 9 bases, with 16 bases left in between. The CDR3 nucleotides are TGCGCCAGCAGCCAAGTTGGGCGCAGGGGAGGTTCACCCCTCCACTTT. Its protein is CASSQVGRRGGSPLHF.

V usage is TRBV18 and J usage is TRBJ2-1; D might be TRBD1 (5 bases). V shed 4 bases and J shed 2 bases, with 12 bases lying between them. The CDR3 consists of 15 residues. The germline CDR1 and CDR2 sequences are KGHSH and LQKENI. This CDR3 is CASSLTAGAYNEQFF. The CDR3 DNA reads as TGTGCCAGCTCACTGACAGCTGGGGCCTACAATGAGCAGTTCTTC.

The chain joins TRBV30 to TRBJ1-4; maybe TRBD1 (5 bases). The length of the CDR3 is 14 residues. Germline V CDR1 and CDR2: GTSNPN, SVGIG (reference sequence). V was clipped by 0 bases and J by 7 bases, with 12 bases between them. CDR3 bases: TGTGCCTGGAGTGTAAGGGGCTCTGGTGAAAAACTGTTTTTT. Amino acid sequence: CAWSVRGSGEKLFF.

Points on this clone: Other DNA sequences in this specimen translate into the identical CDR3. The V gene is TRBV28, the J gene TRBJ1-2; 8 bases are a match to TRBD1. The CDR3 runs to 14 residues. CDR1 and CDR2 (germline): MDHEN, SYDVKM. V was pared by 3 bases and J by 4 bases, with 4 bases of the junction left unmatched. Here the CDR3 DNA reads TGTGCCAGCAGTTTGCCGGACAGGGCCTATGGCTACACCTTC. As protein: CASSLPDRAYGYTF.

The rearrangement joins TRBV30 to TRBJ1-5, with TRBD1 as a possible D gene (6 bases). V lost 3 bases and J lost 7, with 16 bases in between. This CDR3 has 14 residues. Germline V gives CDR1 GTSNPN, CDR2 SVGIG (reference sequence). The CDR3 spells CAWSEVQGTQPQHF. CDR3 nucleotides: TGTGCCTGGAGCGAGGTACAGGGCACCCAGCCCCAGCATTTT.

The chain joins TRBV6-5 to TRBJ1-2; TRBD1 matches 9 bases. This CDR3 has 14 amino acids. Unmatched junction bases numbered 5, after V lost 7 bases and J lost 2 bases. Germline V lookup: CDR1 MNHEY, CDR2 SVGAGI. The CDR3 region is CASTTGGANYGYTF. DNA of the CDR3: TGTGCCAGCACTACAGGGGGCGCGAACTATGGCTACACCTTC.

Turning to this clone: Other nucleotide sequences from this sample produce the same CDR3. The chain combines TRBV6-5 with TRBJ1-2, with D possibly matching TRBD1 (5 bases). Between the trimmed V and J ends, which lost 0 bases and 5 bases, there was a span of 10 bases. Germline loops: CDR1 MNHEY, CDR2 SVGAGI. CDR3 length equals 14 residues. CDR3 DNA sequence: TGTGCCAGCAGTTACTCCAGGGAGGGATATGGCTACACCTTC. Its translation is CASSYSREGYGYTF.

The genes are TRBV28 and TRBJ1-6, with D hard to call. The CDR3 length is 15 residues. Germline CDR1 reads MDHEN; CDR2 reads SYDVKM. Trimming removed 4 bases at V and 7 bases at J, with 14 bases between. The CDR3 loop reads CASSSHQAPNSPLHF. CDR3 DNA: TGTGCCAGCAGTTCTCATCAGGCTCCGAATTCACCCCTCCACTTT. The complete variable domain, with remaining parts taken from reference TRBV28 and TRBJ1-6, reads DVKVTQSSRYLVKRTGEKVFLECVQDMDHENMFWYRQDPGLGLRLIYFSYDVKMKEKGDIPEGYSVSREKKERFSLILESASTNQTSMYLCASSSHQAPNSPLHFGNGTRLTVT.

The chain combines TRBV6-1 with TRBJ1-3; D is unresolved. Trimming took off 6 bases at V and 6 bases at J, with 9 bases between the two ends. Germline V gene lookup returns CDR1 MNHNS and CDR2 SASEGT. The CDR3 has 12 amino acids. For the CDR3, the DNA is TGTGCCAGCAGGGGAAGGCTAAACACCATATATTTT. It encodes CASRGRLNTIYF.

The rearrangement joins TRBV6-5 to TRBJ2-5; D is uncertain. Germline values: CDR1 MNHEY, CDR2 SVGAGI. V lost 0 bases and J lost 4, with 9 bases in between. The CDR3 loop spans 14 amino acids. In nucleotides, the CDR3 is TGTGCCAGCAGTTACTCTCCCCGAGGAGAGACCCAGTACTTC. Protein sequence: CASSYSPRGETQYF.

This clone was observed a single time. The V gene is TRBV1, the J gene TRBJ2-7; the D call in the table, TRBD2, was not verified against the DNA. TRBV1 is a known pseudogene. The CDR3 covers 16 residues. This chain's CDR3 is CTSSHATRRTTYEQYF. CDR3 DNA: TGCACCAGCAGCCACGCCACCAGGAGGACTACTTACGAGCAGTACTTC.

The genes are TRBV20-1 and TRBJ1-5; D unclear. From germline, CDR1 is DFQATT and CDR2 SNEGSKA (reference sequence). There are 10 residues in the CDR3. CDR3: CSADNQPQHF. The CDR3 DNA is TGCAGCGCGGATAATCAGCCCCAGCATTTT.

CDR3 loop: CASSLMSSETQYF. CDR3 nucleotide sequence: TGTGCCAGCAGCTTAATGAGCTCAGAGACCCAGTACTTC. The chain combines TRBV7-6 with TRBJ2-5; unclear D gene. CDR1 SGHVS and CDR2 FNYEAQ come from the germline V gene. With 2 bases removed from V and 4 bases from J, the gap between germline ends came to 8 bases. CDR3 length: 13 amino acids.

The chain is built from TRBV10-3 and TRBJ2-5; D is unclear. Germline loops: CDR1 ENHRY, CDR2 SYGVKD. This CDR3 has 12 amino acids. CDR3 in amino acids: CGASQEQETQYF. In nucleotides, the CDR3 is TGTGGGGCAAGCCAGGAACAAGAGACCCAGTACTTC.

The table lists this clone with a count of one. This chain connects TRBV9 to TRBJ2-3; no clear D. V shed 7 bases and J shed 5 bases, with 5 bases lying between them. Germline values: CDR1 SGDLS, CDR2 YYNGEE. The CDR3 loop spans 10 amino acids. CDR3 protein: CASGEDTQYF. The DNA for the CDR3 is TGTGCCAGCGGAGAAGATACGCAGTATTTT.

As for this clone: Other nucleotide sequences in the sample specify the same CDR3. This chain joins TRBV5-1 and TRBJ1-1; 7 positions agree with TRBD1. Losses at the gene ends were 4 bases for V and 1 base for J; bases not matched to a gene: 4. This CDR3 has 14 amino acids. Germline CDR1 SGHRS, CDR2 YFSETQ. Written as DNA, the CDR3 is TGCGCCAGCAGCCCCTCAGGGGGGAACACTGAAGCTTTCTTT. Its translation: CASSPSGGNTEAFF.

The V call is TRBV10-3, the J call TRBJ2-3; 7 bases are a match to TRBD1. The CDR3 spans 15 residues. Trimming removed 5 bases from V and 3 bases from J; junction bases left unmatched: 8. The germline V gene has CDR1 ENHRY and CDR2 SYGVKD. DNA of the CDR3: TGTGCCATCAGTAGCGGACAGGTCGATACAGATACGCAGTATTTT. It yields the protein CAISSGQVDTDTQYF.